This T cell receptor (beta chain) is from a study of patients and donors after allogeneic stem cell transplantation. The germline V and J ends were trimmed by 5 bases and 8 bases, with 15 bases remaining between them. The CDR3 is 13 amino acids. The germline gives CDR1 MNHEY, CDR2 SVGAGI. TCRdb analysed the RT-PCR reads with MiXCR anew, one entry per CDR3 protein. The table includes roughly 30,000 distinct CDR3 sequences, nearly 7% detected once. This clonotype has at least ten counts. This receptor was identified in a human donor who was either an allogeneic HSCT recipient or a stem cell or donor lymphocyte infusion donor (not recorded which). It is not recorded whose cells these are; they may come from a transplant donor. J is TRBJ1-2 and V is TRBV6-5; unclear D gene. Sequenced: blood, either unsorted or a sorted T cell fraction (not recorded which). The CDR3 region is CASSPRGRGGYTF. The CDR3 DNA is TGTGCCAGCAGTCCCCGCGGCAGAGGGGGCTACACCTTC.